This passage covers 4 T cell receptor beta chains from one sample sequenced in a study of blood T cell repertoires in COVID-19. Using immunoSEQ multiplex PCR, the repertoire was profiled, and TCRdb retains in-frame clones only, with some absent. The sample lists more than 300,000 clones; more than 70% were seen once. Input material: peripheral blood. The receptors derive from a woman in her 70s with COVID-19, enrolled during active disease.

The rearrangement uses TRBV29-1 and TRBJ2-7, with a weak D call TRBD2 (6 bases). The germline gives CDR1 SQVTM, CDR2 ANQGSEA. Trimming shortened V by 4 bases and J by 0 bases, and 13 bases separated the two germline ends. The CDR3 loop spans 14 amino acids. CDR3 loop: CSVVVSSASYEQYF. The CDR3 DNA follows: TGCAGCGTTGTCGTGTCTAGCGCCTCCTACGAGCAGTACTTC.

The genes are TRBV4-1 and TRBJ1-6; D not certain. Between the trimmed V and J ends, which lost 1 base and 7 bases, there was a span of 14 bases. The germline CDR1 and CDR2 sequences are MGHRA and YSYEKL. The CDR3 loop spans 16 amino acids. This CDR3 reads CASSQVGELLNSPLHF. Written as DNA, the CDR3 is TGCGCCAGCAGCCAAGTCGGGGAGCTACTAAATTCACCCCTCCACTTT.

DNA for the CDR3: TGTGCCACCCGGGGACAGGGGGCAAACTCCTATAATTCACCCCTCCACTTT. Translation: CATRGQGANSYNSPLHF. V usage is TRBV19 and J usage is TRBJ1-6, with TRBD1 matching 12 bases. The CDR3 is 17 amino acids. V was clipped by 10 bases and J by 0 bases; unmatched bases: 7. Germline assignment: CDR1 LNHDA and CDR2 SQIVND (reference sequence). Complete variable domain (other parts from reference TRBV19 and TRBJ1-6): DGGITQSPKYLFRKEGQNVTLSCEQNLNHDAMYWYRQDPGQGLRLIYYSQIVNDFQKGDIAEGYSVSREKKESFPLTVTSAQKNPTAFYLCATRGQGANSYNSPLHFGNGTRLTVT.

This sequence joins TRBV5-1 and TRBJ1-3; D remains ambiguous. This CDR3 is 14 amino acids long. CDR1 and CDR2 (germline): SGHRS, YFSETQ. Trimming removed 0 bases from V and 2 bases from J, with 6 bases in between. The CDR3 loop reads CASSLEQAGNTIYF. In nucleotides, the CDR3 is TGCGCCAGCAGCTTGGAGCAGGCTGGAAACACCATATATTTT.